A selection of T cell receptor beta chains follows, all from one sample in a study of blood T cell repertoires in COVID-19. Libraries were prepared by immunoSEQ multiplex PCR; TCRdb keeps only in-frame clonotypes and omits some of them. Here the sample spans about 140,000 clones, about 83% being singletons. Sequencing was carried out using peripheral blood. These receptors all come from a man over 45 with acute or convalescent COVID-19. Each CDR3 is given with its conserved first and last residue. D genes are given only for firm matches. Some rows mark clone size as missing; the rest say once, few, many or name a class of expanded clone.

J gene: TRBJ2-5; V gene: TRBV3-1/TRBV3-2; D gene: TRBD2; clone size: few; CDR3 DNA: TGTGCCAGCAGTTTCACCTCTAGCGGCCAAGAGACCCAGTACTTC; CDR3 protein: CASSFTSSGQETQYF
J gene: TRBJ1-1; V gene: TRBV12-3/TRBV12-4; D gene: NA; clone size: few; CDR3 DNA: TGTGCCAGTAACCGCAGGGAGAACACTGAAGCTTTCTTT; CDR3 protein: CASNRRENTEAFF
J gene: TRBJ2-5; V gene: TRBV7-2; D gene: TRBD2; clone size: NA; CDR3 DNA: TGTGCCAGCAGCTCCAACGTGATCGGGACTATACAAGAGACCCAGTACTTC; CDR3 protein: CASSSNVIGTIQETQYF
J gene: TRBJ1-1; V gene: TRBV29-1; D gene: NA; clone size: few; CDR3 DNA: TGCAGCGTTGAGGCAGGAATGAACACTGAAGCTTTCTTT; CDR3 protein: CSVEAGMNTEAFF
J gene: TRBJ2-6; V gene: TRBV12-5; D gene: TRBD1; clone size: NA; CDR3 DNA: TGTGCTAGTGGTTTGGGCCCGACAGGGCTCGGGGCCAACGTCCTGACTTTC; CDR3 protein: CASGLGPTGLGANVLTF
J gene: TRBJ1-1; V gene: TRBV6-5; D gene: NA; clone size: NA; CDR3 DNA: TGTGCCAGCACCGGACAGCCCAATTTAAACACTGAAGCTTTCTTT; CDR3 protein: CASTGQPNLNTEAFF
J gene: TRBJ2-5; V gene: TRBV3-1/TRBV3-2; D gene: NA; clone size: NA; CDR3 DNA: TGTGCCAGCAGCCAAGCATGGGGGCAAGATGAGACCCAGTACTTC; CDR3 protein: CASSQAWGQDETQYF
J gene: TRBJ2-1; V gene: TRBV28; D gene: TRBD1; clone size: NA; CDR3 DNA: TGTGCCACCGCGACAGGGTCAAGATGGATGAAGTTCTTC; CDR3 protein: CATATGSRWMKFF
J gene: TRBJ2-2; V gene: TRBV10-2; D gene: TRBD2; clone size: NA; CDR3 DNA: TGCGCCGGAGGCGGGGGGCCAGCCGGGGAGCTGTTTTTT; CDR3 protein: CAGGGGPAGELFF
J gene: TRBJ1-2; V gene: TRBV21-1; D gene: NA; clone size: NA; CDR3 DNA: TGTGCCAGCAGCAAAGTAGGGACAGGGGTCTATGGCTACACCTTC; CDR3 protein: CASSKVGTGVYGYTF
J gene: TRBJ2-2; V gene: TRBV25-1; D gene: TRBD1; clone size: NA; CDR3 DNA: TGTGCCAGCAGTGATTCCGGACAGGGGGCCGTCACCGGGGAGCTGTTTTTT; CDR3 protein: CASSDSGQGAVTGELFF
J gene: TRBJ1-6; V gene: TRBV5-1; D gene: TRBD1; clone size: NA; CDR3 DNA: TGCGCCAGCAGCTTAGGGACAGGGACTAATTCACCCCTCCACTTT; CDR3 protein: CASSLGTGTNSPLHF
J gene: TRBJ1-2; V gene: TRBV5-4; D gene: TRBD1; clone size: NA; CDR3 DNA: TGTGCCAGCAGCTGGACAGGGCGGTATGGCTACACCTTC; CDR3 protein: CASSWTGRYGYTF
J gene: TRBJ1-3; V gene: TRBV6-2/TRBV6-3; D gene: NA; clone size: NA; CDR3 DNA: TGTGCCAGCAGTCTGGACAGCTCTGGAAACACCATATATTTT; CDR3 protein: CASSLDSSGNTIYF
J gene: TRBJ1-5; V gene: TRBV29-1; D gene: TRBD1; clone size: NA; CDR3 DNA: TGCAGCGTTACGACAACAGGGGGTCTTAGCAATCAGCCCCAGCATTTT; CDR3 protein: CSVTTTGGLSNQPQHF
J gene: TRBJ2-5; V gene: TRBV2; D gene: NA; clone size: NA; CDR3 DNA: TGTGCCAGCAGTTGGTCAGGACAAGTAGAGACCCAGTACTTC; CDR3 protein: CASSWSGQVETQYF
J gene: TRBJ2-6; V gene: TRBV19; D gene: TRBD1; clone size: NA; CDR3 DNA: TGTGCCAGTGCCGGGACAGGACTCTCTGGGGCCAACGTCCTGACTTTC; CDR3 protein: CASAGTGLSGANVLTF
J gene: TRBJ1-3; V gene: TRBV5-5; D gene: TRBD1; clone size: NA; CDR3 DNA: TGTGCCAGCAGCCAAGGACAGGGGGTCGGGGACACCATATATTTT; CDR3 protein: CASSQGQGVGDTIYF
J gene: TRBJ1-5; V gene: TRBV10-2; D gene: TRBD1; clone size: NA; CDR3 DNA: TGCGCCAGCAGCCTGAGACAGGGCGCTAATCAGCCCCAGCATTTT; CDR3 protein: CASSLRQGANQPQHF
J gene: TRBJ2-2; V gene: TRBV7-8; D gene: NA; clone size: few; CDR3 DNA: TGTGCCAGCAGCTTAGCCCGACTAGGGAACGGGGAGCTGTTTTTT; CDR3 protein: CASSLARLGNGELFF
J gene: TRBJ2-5; V gene: TRBV5-1; D gene: NA; clone size: once; CDR3 DNA: TGCGCCAGCAGCTTGGGCAGACAAGAGACCCAGTACTTC; CDR3 protein: CASSLGRQETQYF
J gene: TRBJ1-6; V gene: TRBV6-8; D gene: NA; clone size: NA; CDR3 DNA: TGTGCCAGCAGTCTTGCAGGAACCTCACCCCTCCACTTT; CDR3 protein: CASSLAGTSPLHF
J gene: TRBJ2-5; V gene: TRBV6-5; D gene: NA; clone size: NA; CDR3 DNA: TGTGCCAGCAGTTACTGGGCAGGGGGGCAAGAGACCCAGTACTTC; CDR3 protein: CASSYWAGGQETQYF
J gene: TRBJ2-3; V gene: TRBV4-1; D gene: NA; clone size: once; CDR3 DNA: TGCGCCAGCAGCCAATTCGTCACAGATACGCAGTATTTT; CDR3 protein: CASSQFVTDTQYF
J gene: TRBJ2-1; V gene: TRBV7-8; D gene: NA; clone size: many; CDR3 DNA: TGTGCCAGCAGCCCCCGGGAGCGCAATGAGCAGTTCTTC; CDR3 protein: CASSPRERNEQFF
J gene: TRBJ2-1; V gene: TRBV18; D gene: TRBD2; clone size: once; CDR3 DNA: TGTGCCAGCTCGCCCGGACTAGCGGGAGTCTACAATGAGCAGTTCTTC; CDR3 protein: CASSPGLAGVYNEQFF
J gene: TRBJ2-7; V gene: TRBV5-1; D gene: TRBD2; clone size: NA; CDR3 DNA: TGCGCCAGCAGCCCCCAGGGCGGGACTAGCGGGGTCGAGCAGTACTTC; CDR3 protein: CASSPQGGTSGVEQYF
J gene: TRBJ2-4; V gene: TRBV3-1/TRBV3-2; D gene: NA; clone size: NA; CDR3 DNA: TGTGCCAGCAGCCATCGGACTGCAGCCAAAAACATTCAGTACTTC; CDR3 protein: CASSHRTAAKNIQYF
J gene: TRBJ2-2; V gene: TRBV6-5; D gene: TRBD2; clone size: once; CDR3 DNA: TGTGCCAGCAGCCACCTAGCGGATAACACCGGGGAGCTGTTTTTT; CDR3 protein: CASSHLADNTGELFF
J gene: TRBJ2-5; V gene: TRBV11-2; D gene: NA; clone size: NA; CDR3 DNA: TGTGCCAGCAGCTTAGAGGAGTTCAGGGGCGGGGAGACCCAGTACTTC; CDR3 protein: CASSLEEFRGGETQYF
J gene: TRBJ1-2; V gene: TRBV3-1/TRBV3-2; D gene: TRBD1; clone size: NA; CDR3 DNA: TGTGCCAGCAGCCATCCCTCCCGGACAGGGAACTATGGCTACACCTTC; CDR3 protein: CASSHPSRTGNYGYTF
J gene: TRBJ2-7; V gene: TRBV10-3; D gene: NA; clone size: NA; CDR3 DNA: TGTGCCATCAGGTTTCCCAACCAGGAGCAGTACTTC; CDR3 protein: CAIRFPNQEQYF
J gene: TRBJ1-5; V gene: TRBV2; D gene: TRBD1; clone size: NA; CDR3 DNA: TGTGCCAGCTCGGGCGGAGGGGGCGGTCAGCCCCAGCATTTT; CDR3 protein: CASSGGGGGQPQHF
J gene: TRBJ2-1; V gene: TRBV7-3; D gene: TRBD2; clone size: few; CDR3 DNA: TGTGCCAGCAGCGGGGGACTAGCGGTTTACAATGAGCAGTTCTTC; CDR3 protein: CASSGGLAVYNEQFF
J gene: TRBJ1-4; V gene: TRBV2; D gene: TRBD1; clone size: NA; CDR3 DNA: TGTGCCAGCAGAAGACAGGGTGTGGAAGAAAAACTGTTTTTT; CDR3 protein: CASRRQGVEEKLFF
J gene: TRBJ2-7; V gene: TRBV7-9; D gene: TRBD1; clone size: NA; CDR3 DNA: TGTGCCAGCAGCCCCCTCGGGCCAGGGGGACGTGTCGAGCAGTACTTC; CDR3 protein: CASSPLGPGGRVEQYF
J gene: TRBJ1-3; V gene: TRBV7-2; D gene: NA; clone size: NA; CDR3 DNA: TGTGCCAGCAGCCCGACCAGGGGCGGAAACACCATATATTTT; CDR3 protein: CASSPTRGGNTIYF
J gene: TRBJ2-2; V gene: TRBV7-6; D gene: NA; clone size: few; CDR3 DNA: TGTGCCAGCAGCTTAGGGGGCTCGGGCACCGGGGAGCTGTTTTTT; CDR3 protein: CASSLGGSGTGELFF
J gene: TRBJ2-1; V gene: TRBV18; D gene: TRBD2; clone size: NA; CDR3 DNA: TGTGCCAGCTCCCCAAGTCGGGGGAGCGGGGGGTCGACAGACAATGAGCAGTTCTTC; CDR3 protein: CASSPSRGSGGSTDNEQFF
J gene: TRBJ1-2; V gene: TRBV5-1; D gene: TRBD1; clone size: NA; CDR3 DNA: TGCGCCAGCAGCCTGGACAGGGGGGGAGGCTACACCTTC; CDR3 protein: CASSLDRGGGYTF
J gene: TRBJ2-3; V gene: TRBV5-1; D gene: TRBD2; clone size: NA; CDR3 DNA: TGCGCCAGCAGCTTGGCGGTAGCGGGGGTCTCAGATACGCAGTATTTT; CDR3 protein: CASSLAVAGVSDTQYF
J gene: TRBJ1-1; V gene: TRBV5-5; D gene: NA; clone size: few; CDR3 DNA: TGTGCCAGCAGCTTCTACCCACAGGGAAGTGAAGCTTTCTTT; CDR3 protein: CASSFYPQGSEAFF
J gene: TRBJ2-5; V gene: TRBV3-1/TRBV3-2; D gene: NA; clone size: NA; CDR3 DNA: TGTGCCAGCAGCCCCCCCCAGCTAGCCCTCCAAGAGACCCAGTACTTC; CDR3 protein: CASSPPQLALQETQYF
J gene: TRBJ2-4; V gene: TRBV5-1; D gene: NA; clone size: NA; CDR3 DNA: TGCGCCAGCATGCCGGAGGGGAGTACCAAAAACATTCAGTACTTC; CDR3 protein: CASMPEGSTKNIQYF
J gene: TRBJ2-2; V gene: TRBV9; D gene: NA; clone size: NA; CDR3 DNA: TGTGCCAGCAGCGTAGCCGGCGGGGAGCTGTTTTTT; CDR3 protein: CASSVAGGELFF
J gene: TRBJ2-2; V gene: TRBV29-1; D gene: TRBD1; clone size: NA; CDR3 DNA: TGCAGCGTTATAGAACAGGGGGCCACCGGGGAGCTGTTTTTT; CDR3 protein: CSVIEQGATGELFF